The rows below give T cell receptor beta chains drawn from one sample of a study of blood T cells in healthy people across ages. TCRdb re-called the 5' RACE reads through MiXCR, storing one row per CDR3 protein. Altogether about 570,000 distinct CDR3 sequences are present, about 25% being singletons, with the ten largest covering approximately 17%. The sequenced sample consisted of blood. These receptors were taken from a woman aged 70-85 years in good health. The CDR3 runs from the conserved cysteine through the conserved F or W. A D gene is named only where the DNA matches it firmly. The size field is filled for only some rows; it gives once, few, many or a size class.

length,size,V,D,J,CDR3,DNA
16,-,TRBV4-3,-,TRBJ1-1,CACSRLRTAVNTEAFF,TGCGCCTGCAGCCGCCTGAGGACGGCGGTGAACACTGAAGCTTTCTTT
16,few,TRBV6-5,-,TRBJ1-6,CASSYSRRRESSPLHF,TGTGCCAGCAGTTACTCGCGGAGGAGGGAGAGTTCACCCCTCCACTTT
14,-,TRBV7-9,-,TRBJ2-7,CASSDEDPYYEQYF,TGTGCCAGCAGCGACGAGGACCCTTACTACGAGCAGTACTTC
14,-,TRBV4-3,-,TRBJ1-4,CASSLRGHSEKLFF,TGCGCCAGCAGCCTGCGGGGCCATAGTGAAAAACTGTTTTTT
15,few,TRBV5-1,TRBD1,TRBJ2-4,CASSPGTGDVDIQYF,TGCGCCAGCAGCCCCGGGACAGGGGATGTGGACATTCAGTACTTC
12,-,TRBV4-2,-,TRBJ2-5,CASKGSGETQYF,TGTGCCAGCAAAGGTAGCGGAGAGACCCAGTACTTC
14,-,TRBV7-2,TRBD2,TRBJ2-7,CASSFAGGLYEQYF,TGTGCCAGCAGCTTTGCGGGGGGCCTCTACGAGCAGTACTTC
13,-,TRBV27,-,TRBJ1-2,CASSLFKNYGYTF,TGTGCCAGCAGTTTATTCAAGAACTATGGCTACACCTTC
17,few,TRBV5-1,TRBD2,TRBJ2-1,CASSPPLLAGGYNEQFF,TGCGCCAGCAGCCCACCGTTACTAGCGGGGGGCTACAATGAGCAGTTCTTC
14,-,TRBV7-2,TRBD1,TRBJ2-4,CASSFRTGENIQYF,TGTGCCAGCAGCTTCCGGACAGGGGAAAACATTCAGTACTTC
13,-,TRBV30,TRBD1,TRBJ1-3,CACARGKGNTIYF,TGTGCCTGCGCCAGGGGGAAAGGAAACACCATATATTTT
14,-,TRBV13,-,TRBJ2-5,CASSQDIGMETQYF,TGTGCCAGCAGCCAAGATATAGGAATGGAGACCCAGTACTTC
13,-,TRBV20-1,TRBD1,TRBJ2-7,CSGRRDRGDEQYF,TGCAGTGGGCGGAGGGACAGGGGGGACGAGCAGTACTTC
16,-,TRBV6-1,-,TRBJ2-5,CASSVRERQSQETQYF,TGTGCCAGCAGTGTTAGAGAGCGGCAAAGCCAAGAGACCCAGTACTTC
14,-,TRBV7-2,-,TRBJ2-1,CASRFELSHNEQFF,TGTGCCAGCCGATTCGAACTCTCCCACAATGAGCAGTTCTTC
14,-,TRBV7-2,TRBD1,TRBJ2-3,CASGQGSGTDTQYF,TGTGCCAGCGGACAGGGGAGTGGCACAGATACGCAGTATTTT
15,few,TRBV5-6,TRBD1,TRBJ1-1,CASSLLDRENTEASF,TGTGCCAGCAGCCTGTTAGACAGGGAGAACACTGAAGCTTCCTTT
14,few,TRBV7-2,-,TRBJ1-1,CASSPQQGTTEAFF,TGTGCCAGCAGCCCCCAACAGGGTACCACTGAAGCTTTCTTT
16,-,TRBV7-2,-,TRBJ1-1,CASSPPGGGTYTEAFF,TGTGCCAGCAGCCCGCCGGGTGGAGGGACGTACACTGAAGCTTTCTTT
14,-,TRBV4-3,-,TRBJ2-1,CASSQDDSYNEQFF,TGCGCCAGCAGCCAAGATGACTCCTACAATGAGCAGTTCTTC
14,-,TRBV7-9,-,TRBJ2-7,CASSDTRSRDEQYF,TGTGCCAGCAGCGACACCAGGTCTAGAGACGAGCAGTACTTC
16,few,TRBV7-2,TRBD1,TRBJ1-2,CASSPSGQGFNYGYTF,TGTGCCAGCAGCCCCTCGGGACAGGGATTTAACTATGGCTACACCTTC
15,-,TRBV4-2,TRBD1,TRBJ2-7,CASSQEDRGRYEQYF,TGTGCCAGCAGCCAAGAAGACAGGGGGCGGTACGAGCAGTACTTC
16,few,TRBV6-1,TRBD2,TRBJ2-1,CASSRRSSGAYNEQFF,TGTGCCAGCAGTCGGCGTTCTAGCGGGGCCTACAATGAGCAGTTCTTC
17,-,TRBV7-2,-,TRBJ1-5,CASSPSGGLWSNQPQHF,TGTGCCAGCAGCCCTTCCGGGGGGCTTTGGAGCAATCAGCCCCAGCATTTT
18,few,TRBV7-3,-,TRBJ2-1,CASSLTFGQGQLYNEQFF,TGTGCCAGCAGCTTAACGTTTGGGCAAGGGCAACTGTACAATGAGCAGTTCTTC
15,-,TRBV2,TRBD1,TRBJ1-5,CASSEEGASGQPQHF,TGTGCCAGCAGTGAGGAGGGGGCTTCGGGGCAGCCCCAGCATTTT
14,-,TRBV6-1,-,TRBJ1-4,CASSEAGGREKLFF,TGTGCCAGCAGTGAAGCAGGGGGACGGGAAAAACTGTTTTTT
11,-,TRBV2,-,TRBJ2-1,CASSLRGNKFF,TGTGCCAGCAGTTTAAGGGGGAATAAGTTCTTC
16,-,TRBV7-3,TRBD1,TRBJ1-2,CASSLTLTGSSSGYTF,TGTGCCAGCAGCTTAACTTTGACAGGGAGTAGCAGCGGCTACACCTTC
14,few,TRBV20-1,-,TRBJ2-1,CSARWRGGRNEQFF,TGCAGTGCTAGATGGAGGGGGGGGAGGAATGAGCAGTTCTTC
14,few,TRBV5-1,TRBD2,TRBJ2-5,CASSFGGEQETQYF,TGCGCCAGCAGCTTCGGGGGGGAACAAGAGACCCAGTACTTC
13,-,TRBV7-9,-,TRBJ1-1,CASSSTGKTEAFF,TGTGCCAGCAGCTCAACAGGGAAAACTGAAGCTTTCTTT
14,few,TRBV7-9,-,TRBJ2-5,CASSLPSGPGTQYF,TGTGCCAGCAGCTTACCGAGCGGCCCGGGGACTCAGTACTTC
12,-,TRBV20-1,TRBD2,TRBJ2-1,CSASGTSYEQFF,TGCAGTGCCTCCGGGACTAGCTATGAGCAGTTCTTC
13,few,TRBV12-3/TRBV12-4,-,TRBJ2-1,CASSRNGNNEQFF,TGTGCCAGCAGTCGGAACGGAAACAATGAGCAGTTCTTC
16,few,TRBV6-5,-,TRBJ1-2,CASSYKRRDGFYGYTF,TGTGCCAGCAGTTACAAAAGGAGGGATGGTTTCTATGGCTACACCTTC
14,few,TRBV12-3/TRBV12-4,-,TRBJ2-1,CASRPGQGLDEQFF,TGTGCCAGCAGGCCGGGGCAGGGCTTGGATGAGCAGTTCTTC
16,-,TRBV20-1,TRBD1,TRBJ2-2,CSARKRQGADTGELFF,TGCAGTGCTAGGAAAAGACAGGGGGCAGACACCGGGGAGCTGTTTTTT
13,few,TRBV12-5,-,TRBJ2-3,CASGYGNTDTQYF,TGTGCTAGTGGTTATGGTAACACAGACACGCAGTATTTT
13,-,TRBV30,-,TRBJ1-2,CAWNGNTNYGYTF,TGTGCCTGGAACGGGAACACAAACTATGGCTACACCTTC
11,few,TRBV11-3,-,TRBJ2-3,CAIGGTDTQYF,TGTGCCATAGGGGGCACAGATACGCAGTATTTT
14,-,TRBV29-1,TRBD2,TRBJ2-5,CSVGASGGGETQYF,TGCAGCGTTGGGGCTAGCGGGGGTGGGGAGACCCAGTACTTC
13,once,TRBV20-1,-,TRBJ1-1,CSAPGGPNTEAFF,TGCAGTGCGCCGGGGGGGCCGAACACTGAAGCTTTCTTT
14,few,TRBV7-9,-,TRBJ1-2,CASSLEMGTYGYTF,TGTGCCAGCAGCTTAGAGATGGGGACCTATGGCTACACCTTC
15,few,TRBV3-1,-,TRBJ2-2,CASSQVGSQTGELFF,TGTGCCAGCAGCCAAGTTGGCAGCCAGACCGGGGAGCTGTTTTTT
15,-,TRBV12-3/TRBV12-4,-,TRBJ1-2,CASSLRGAPNYGYTF,TGTGCCAGCAGTTTAAGGGGGGCACCAAACTATGGCTACACCTTC
15,-,TRBV7-9,TRBD2,TRBJ2-1,CASSPSGTWGDEQFF,TGTGCCAGCAGCCCAAGCGGGACTTGGGGCGATGAGCAGTTCTTC
16,few,TRBV7-9,TRBD2,TRBJ2-3,CASSPVAGASTDTQYF,TGTGCCAGCAGCCCAGTAGCGGGGGCCTCCACAGATACGCAGTATTTT
14,few,TRBV7-2,TRBD2,TRBJ2-5,CASRPTSGVETQYF,TGTGCCAGCAGACCTACTAGCGGGGTAGAGACCCAGTACTTC
14,-,TRBV29-1,-,TRBJ1-2,CSVGTAPTGDGYTF,TGCAGCGTTGGGACAGCACCAACCGGAGATGGCTACACCTTC
19,few,TRBV6-1,TRBD1,TRBJ1-5,CASSEMARQGALGNQPQHF,TGTGCCAGCAGTGAAATGGCGAGACAGGGGGCTTTGGGCAATCAGCCCCAGCATTTT
11,few,TRBV29-1,-,TRBJ2-1,CSVFSYNEQFF,TGCAGCGTTTTCAGCTACAATGAGCAGTTCTTC
15,few,TRBV20-1,TRBD2,TRBJ2-7,CSAATSGGPSYEQYF,TGCAGTGCGGCGACTAGCGGGGGGCCTAGCTACGAGCAGTACTTC
13,-,TRBV29-1,-,TRBJ1-2,CSAEPPGRYGYTF,TGCAGCGCTGAACCCCCGGGAAGGTATGGCTACACCTTC
14,-,TRBV12-3/TRBV12-4,TRBD2,TRBJ2-2,CASSGGGNTGELFF,TGTGCCAGCAGTGGGGGGGGGAACACCGGGGAGCTGTTTTTT
13,once,TRBV10-3,-,TRBJ1-2,CAISDDRGYGYTF,TGTGCCATCAGTGATGACAGAGGCTATGGCTACACCTTC